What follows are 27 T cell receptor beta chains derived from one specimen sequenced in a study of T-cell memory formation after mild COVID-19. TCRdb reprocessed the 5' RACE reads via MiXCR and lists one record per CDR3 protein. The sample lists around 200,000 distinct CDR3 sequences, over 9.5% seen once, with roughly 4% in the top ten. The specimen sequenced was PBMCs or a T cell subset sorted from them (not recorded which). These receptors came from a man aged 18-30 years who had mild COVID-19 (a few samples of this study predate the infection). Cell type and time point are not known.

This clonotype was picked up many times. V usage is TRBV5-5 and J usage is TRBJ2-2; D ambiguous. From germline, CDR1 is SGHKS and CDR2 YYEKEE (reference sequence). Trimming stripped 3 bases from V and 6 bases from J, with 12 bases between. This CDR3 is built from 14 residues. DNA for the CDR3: TGTGCCAGCAGCTCCCGACTCATTGCCGGGGAGCTGTTTTTT. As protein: CASSSRLIAGELFF.

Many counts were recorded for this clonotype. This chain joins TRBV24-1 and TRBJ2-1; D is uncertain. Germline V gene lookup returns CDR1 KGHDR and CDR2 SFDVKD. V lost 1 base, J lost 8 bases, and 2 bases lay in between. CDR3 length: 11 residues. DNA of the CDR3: TGTGCCACCAGTGATTTCGATGAGCAGTTCTTC. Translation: CATSDFDEQFF.

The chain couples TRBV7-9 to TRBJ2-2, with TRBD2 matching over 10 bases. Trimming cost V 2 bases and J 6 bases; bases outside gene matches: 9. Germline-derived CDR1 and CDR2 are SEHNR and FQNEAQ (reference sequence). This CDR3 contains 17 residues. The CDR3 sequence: CASSLSSGGALAGELFF. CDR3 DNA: TGTGCCAGCAGCTTATCCAGCGGGGGGGCGCTCGCCGGGGAGCTGTTTTTT.

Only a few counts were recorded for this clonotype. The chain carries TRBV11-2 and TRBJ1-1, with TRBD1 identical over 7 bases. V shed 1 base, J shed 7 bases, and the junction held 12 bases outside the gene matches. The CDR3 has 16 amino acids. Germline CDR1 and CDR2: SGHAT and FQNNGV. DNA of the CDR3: TGTGCCAGCAGCTTAGGGCCCATCCACAGGGGAAATGAAGCTTTCTTT. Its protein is CASSLGPIHRGNEAFF.

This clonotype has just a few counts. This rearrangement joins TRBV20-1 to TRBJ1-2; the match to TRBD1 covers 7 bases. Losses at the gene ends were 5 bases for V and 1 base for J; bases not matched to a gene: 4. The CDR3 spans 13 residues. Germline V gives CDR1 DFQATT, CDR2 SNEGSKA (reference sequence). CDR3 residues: CSARTGINYGYTF. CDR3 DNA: TGCAGTGCTCGGACAGGAATTAACTATGGCTACACCTTC.

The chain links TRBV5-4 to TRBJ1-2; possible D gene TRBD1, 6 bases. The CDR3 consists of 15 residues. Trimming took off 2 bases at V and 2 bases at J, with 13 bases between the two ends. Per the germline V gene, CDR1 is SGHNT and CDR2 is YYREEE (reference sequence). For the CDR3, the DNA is TGTGCCAGCAGCTTAAAGGGGGAACGAAACTATGGCTACACCTTC. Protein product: CASSLKGERNYGYTF.

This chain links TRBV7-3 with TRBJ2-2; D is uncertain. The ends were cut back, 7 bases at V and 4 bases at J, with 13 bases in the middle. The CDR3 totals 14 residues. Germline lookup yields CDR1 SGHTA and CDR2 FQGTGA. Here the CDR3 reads CASTLTPATGELFF. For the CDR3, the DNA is TGTGCCAGCACCTTGACTCCGGCCACCGGGGAGCTGTTTTTT.

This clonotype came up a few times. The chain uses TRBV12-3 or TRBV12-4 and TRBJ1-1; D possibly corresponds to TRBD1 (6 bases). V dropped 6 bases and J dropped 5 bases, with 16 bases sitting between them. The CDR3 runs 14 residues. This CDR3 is CASSPQGWGTEAFF. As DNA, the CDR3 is TGTGCCAGCAGCCCACAGGGTTGGGGGACTGAAGCTTTCTTT.

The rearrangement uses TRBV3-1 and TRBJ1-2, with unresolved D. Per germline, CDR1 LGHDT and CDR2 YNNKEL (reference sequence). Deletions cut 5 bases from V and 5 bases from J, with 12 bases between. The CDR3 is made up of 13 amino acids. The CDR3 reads CASSESWMYGYTF. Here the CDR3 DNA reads TGTGCCAGCAGCGAGAGTTGGATGTATGGCTACACCTTC.

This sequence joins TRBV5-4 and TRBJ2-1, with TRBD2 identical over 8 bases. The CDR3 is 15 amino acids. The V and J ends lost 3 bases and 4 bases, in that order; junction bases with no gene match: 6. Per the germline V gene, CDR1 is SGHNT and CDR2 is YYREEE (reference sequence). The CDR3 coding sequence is TGTGCCAGCAGCTACGGGGGGGCTTTGTACAATGAGCAGTTCTTC. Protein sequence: CASSYGGALYNEQFF.

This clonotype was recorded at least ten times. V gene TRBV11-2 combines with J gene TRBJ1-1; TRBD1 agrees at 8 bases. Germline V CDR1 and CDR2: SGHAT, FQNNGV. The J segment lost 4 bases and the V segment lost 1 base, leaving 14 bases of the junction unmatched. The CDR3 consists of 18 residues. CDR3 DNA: TGTGCCAGCAGCTTAGCGTTCCTCAGGGGGCGCGACTCCACTGAAGCTTTCTTT. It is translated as CASSLAFLRGRDSTEAFF.

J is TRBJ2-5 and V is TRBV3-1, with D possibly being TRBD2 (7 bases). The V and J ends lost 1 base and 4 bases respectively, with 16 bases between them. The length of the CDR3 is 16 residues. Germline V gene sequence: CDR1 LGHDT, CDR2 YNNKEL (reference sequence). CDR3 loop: CASSQGRGGAGETQYF. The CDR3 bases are TGTGCCAGCAGCCAAGGTCGTGGGGGGGCCGGAGAGACCCAGTACTTC.

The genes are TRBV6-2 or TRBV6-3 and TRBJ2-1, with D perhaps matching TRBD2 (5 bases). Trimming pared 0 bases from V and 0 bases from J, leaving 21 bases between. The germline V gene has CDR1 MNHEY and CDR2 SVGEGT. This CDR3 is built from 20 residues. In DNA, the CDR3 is TGTGCCAGCAGTTACTCGCCTAGCCAGAGAGAGCAGACCTCCTACAATGAGCAGTTCTTC. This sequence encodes CASSYSPSQREQTSYNEQFF.

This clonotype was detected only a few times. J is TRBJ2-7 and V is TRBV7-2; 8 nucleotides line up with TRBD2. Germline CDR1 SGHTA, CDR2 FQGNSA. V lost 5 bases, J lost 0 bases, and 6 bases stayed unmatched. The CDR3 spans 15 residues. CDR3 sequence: CASSASGTSSYEQYF. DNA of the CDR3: TGTGCCAGCAGCGCATCCGGGACTAGCTCCTACGAGCAGTACTTC.

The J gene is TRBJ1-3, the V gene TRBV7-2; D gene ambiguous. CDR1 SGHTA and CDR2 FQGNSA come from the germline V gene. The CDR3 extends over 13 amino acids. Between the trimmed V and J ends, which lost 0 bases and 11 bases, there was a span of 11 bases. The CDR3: CASSLALSPPIYF. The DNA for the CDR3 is TGTGCCAGCAGCTTAGCGCTCTCTCCGCCCATATATTTT.

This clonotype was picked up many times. CDR3 nucleotide sequence: TGCGCCAGCAGCTTGGGCGGCGACGGGGAGACCCAGTACTTC. Translated: CASSLGGDGETQYF. The chain recombines TRBV5-1 with TRBJ2-5, with D hard to call. Trimming shortened V by 0 bases and J by 5 bases, and 11 bases separated the two germline ends. Germline CDR1 reads SGHRS; CDR2 reads YFSETQ. This CDR3 region has 14 residues.

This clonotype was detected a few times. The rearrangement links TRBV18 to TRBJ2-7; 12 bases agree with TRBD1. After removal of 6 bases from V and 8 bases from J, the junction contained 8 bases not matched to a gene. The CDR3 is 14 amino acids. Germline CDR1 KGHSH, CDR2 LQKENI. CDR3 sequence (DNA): TGTGCCAGCTCCGGGGGGACAGGGGGCGAAAAGCAGTACTTC. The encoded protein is CASSGGTGGEKQYF.

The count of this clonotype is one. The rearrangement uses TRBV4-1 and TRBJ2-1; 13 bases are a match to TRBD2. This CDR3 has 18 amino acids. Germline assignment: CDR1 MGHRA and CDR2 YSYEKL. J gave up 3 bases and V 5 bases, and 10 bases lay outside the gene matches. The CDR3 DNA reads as TGCGCCAGCAGCGCAGGACTAGCGGGGGCCATGGACTACAATGAGCAGTTCTTC. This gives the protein CASSAGLAGAMDYNEQFF.

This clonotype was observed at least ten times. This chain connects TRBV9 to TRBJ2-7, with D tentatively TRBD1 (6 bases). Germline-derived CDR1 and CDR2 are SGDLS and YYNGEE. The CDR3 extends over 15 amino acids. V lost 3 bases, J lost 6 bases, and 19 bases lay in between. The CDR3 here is CASSETGFSFSEQYF. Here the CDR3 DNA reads TGTGCCAGCAGCGAAACAGGGTTTTCATTCTCCGAGCAGTACTTC.

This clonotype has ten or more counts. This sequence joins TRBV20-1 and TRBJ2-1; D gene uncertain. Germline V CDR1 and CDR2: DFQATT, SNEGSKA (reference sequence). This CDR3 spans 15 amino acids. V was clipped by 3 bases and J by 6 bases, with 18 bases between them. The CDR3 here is CSARSPSAARNEQFF. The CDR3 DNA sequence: TGCAGTGCTAGGTCCCCCAGCGCCGCCCGCAATGAGCAGTTCTTC.

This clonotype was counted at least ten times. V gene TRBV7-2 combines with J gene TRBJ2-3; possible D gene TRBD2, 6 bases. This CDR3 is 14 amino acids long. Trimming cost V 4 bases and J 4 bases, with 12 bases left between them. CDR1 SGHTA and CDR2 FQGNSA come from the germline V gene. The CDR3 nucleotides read TGTGCCAGCAGCTCGGGACTGGGCGCAGATACGCAGTATTTT. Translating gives CASSSGLGADTQYF.

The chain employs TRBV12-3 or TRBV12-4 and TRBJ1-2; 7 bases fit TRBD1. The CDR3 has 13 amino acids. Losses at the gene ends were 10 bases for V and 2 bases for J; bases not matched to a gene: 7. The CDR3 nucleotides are TGTGCCACCAGGACAGGAGTCAACTATGGCTACACCTTC. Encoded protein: CATRTGVNYGYTF.

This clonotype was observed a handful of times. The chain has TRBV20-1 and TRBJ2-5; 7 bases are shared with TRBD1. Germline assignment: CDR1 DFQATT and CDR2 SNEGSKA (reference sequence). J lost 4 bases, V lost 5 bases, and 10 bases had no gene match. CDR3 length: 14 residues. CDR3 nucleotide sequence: TGCAGTGCTCGGCCGGGACAGCCAGGAGAGACCCAGTACTTC. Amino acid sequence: CSARPGQPGETQYF.

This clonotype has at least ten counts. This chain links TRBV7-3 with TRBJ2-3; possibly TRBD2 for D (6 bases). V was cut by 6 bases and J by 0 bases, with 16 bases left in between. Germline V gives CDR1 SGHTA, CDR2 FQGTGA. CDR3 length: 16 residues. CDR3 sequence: CASSPSARGSTDTQYF. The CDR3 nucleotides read TGTGCCAGCAGTCCTTCCGCACGGGGGAGCACAGATACGCAGTATTTT.

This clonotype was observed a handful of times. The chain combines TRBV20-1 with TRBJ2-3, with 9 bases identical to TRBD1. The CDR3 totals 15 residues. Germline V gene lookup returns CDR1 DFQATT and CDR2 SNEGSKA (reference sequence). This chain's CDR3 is CRPPIWDRDTDTQYF. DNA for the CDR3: TGCAGGCCGCCGATCTGGGACAGGGACACAGATACGCAGTATTTT.

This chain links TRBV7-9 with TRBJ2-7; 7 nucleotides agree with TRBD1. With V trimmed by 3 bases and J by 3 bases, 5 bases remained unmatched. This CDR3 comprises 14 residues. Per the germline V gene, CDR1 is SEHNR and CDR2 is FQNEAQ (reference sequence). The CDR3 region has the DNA TGTGCCAGCAGCTTCCAGGGGGTTGGCTACGAGCAGTACTTC. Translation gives CASSFQGVGYEQYF.

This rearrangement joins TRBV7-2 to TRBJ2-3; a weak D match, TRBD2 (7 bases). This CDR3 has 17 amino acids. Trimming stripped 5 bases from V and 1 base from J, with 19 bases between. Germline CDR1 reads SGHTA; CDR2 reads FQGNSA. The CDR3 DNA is TGTGCCAGCAGCCACCGCCGGGGCGGGGGCCGCACAGATACGCAGTATTTT. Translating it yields CASSHRRGGGRTDTQYF.